The 13 T cell receptor beta chains in this list originate from one sample, sequenced in a study of neurological immune-mediated disorders. The time point is: longitudinal time-point 2. TCRdb fed the 5' RACE reads into MiXCR, producing one record per CDR3 protein. The data show approximately 80,000 distinct CDR3 sequences, 5.8% seen once. The sample was PBMCs. These receptors originate from a woman aged 60-75 years with multiple sclerosis.

This clonotype has at least ten counts. This chain connects TRBV6-5 to TRBJ2-4; TRBD2 aligns across 7 bases. Germline CDR1 MNHEY, CDR2 SVGAGI. The J segment lost 6 bases and the V segment lost 6 bases, leaving 11 bases of the junction unmatched. This CDR3 region has 15 residues. CDR3 bases: TGTGCCAGCAGCCCAATGGCGGGGGTTGCAAACATTCAGTACTTC. Amino acid sequence: CASSPMAGVANIQYF.

This clonotype was recorded many times. V and J are TRBV7-2 and TRBJ1-2; D is uncertain. Trimming left V 1 base short and J 9 bases short, with 9 bases between. CDR1 and CDR2 from the germline V gene are SGHTA and FQGNSA. The CDR3 consists of 12 residues. The DNA for the CDR3 is TGTGCCAGCAGCTTAGAAGGCAGACGCTACACCTTC. It codes for CASSLEGRRYTF.

The J gene is TRBJ1-2, the V gene TRBV5-8; 7 nucleotides line up with TRBD1. The V gene end was trimmed by 0 bases and the J gene end by 4 bases; junction bases not matched to a gene: 9. The CDR3 is made up of 16 amino acids. Germline assignment: CDR1 SGHTS and CDR2 YDEGEE. CDR3 loop: CASSLGGGQRFYGYTF. CDR3 nucleotide sequence: TGTGCCAGCAGCTTGGGCGGGGGACAGAGATTCTATGGCTACACCTTC.

At least ten counts were recorded for this clonotype. V and J are TRBV5-1 and TRBJ2-3, with D uncertain. CDR1 and CDR2 (germline): SGHRS, YFSETQ. Trimming took off 3 bases at V and 0 bases at J, with 8 bases between the two ends. The CDR3 is 14 residues long. CDR3 DNA sequence: TGCGCCAGCAGCTCCCAGACAAGCACAGATACGCAGTATTTT. Protein sequence: CASSSQTSTDTQYF.

This clonotype was seen at least ten times. The chain is built from TRBV7-2 and TRBJ2-5, with D perhaps matching TRBD2 (6 bases). Trimming left V 2 bases short and J 2 bases short, with 12 bases between. Germline V gene data show CDR1 as SGHTA and CDR2 as FQGNSA. The CDR3 extends over 15 amino acids. The CDR3 loop reads CASSLSWAGQETQYF. In DNA, the CDR3 is TGTGCCAGCAGCTTAAGTTGGGCGGGACAAGAGACCCAGTACTTC.

This clonotype occurred many times. This sequence joins TRBV5-1 and TRBJ2-1; possibly TRBD2 for D (7 bases). This CDR3 is 17 amino acids long. V lost 1 base, J lost 6 bases, and 20 bases lay in between. Germline loops: CDR1 SGHRS, CDR2 YFSETQ. Here the CDR3 DNA reads TGCGCCAGCAGCTTGTTCTCCCTACGGGGGGCCGGCAATGAGCAGTTCTTC. This encodes CASSLFSLRGAGNEQFF.

This clonotype was observed many times. The chain joins TRBV29-1 to TRBJ1-2; TRBD1 is a possible D gene (5 bases). Germline loops: CDR1 SQVTM, CDR2 ANQGSEA. This CDR3 region has 12 residues. Trimming removed 5 bases from V and 2 bases from J, with 9 bases in between. CDR3 sequence reads: CSVSRTNYGYTF. The CDR3 nucleotides are TGCAGCGTTTCGAGGACAAACTATGGCTACACCTTC.

This clonotype was seen repeatedly, ten times or more. The chain recombines TRBV10-3 with TRBJ2-5; D is possibly TRBD1 (5 bases). V lost 3 bases and J 10 bases, leaving 15 bases between the germline ends. Germline V gene lookup returns CDR1 ENHRY and CDR2 SYGVKD. There are 13 residues in the CDR3. This CDR3 reads CAISDQGGEDQYF. The CDR3 DNA follows: TGTGCCATCAGTGACCAGGGCGGTGAGGACCAGTACTTC.

This clonotype showed up many times. The CDR3 DNA is TGTGCCAGCAGTGAAGGGTCAGGGGGCGCGCGGAACACTGAAGCTTTCTTT. Its translation is CASSEGSGGARNTEAFF. V is TRBV2 and J is TRBJ1-1; the match to TRBD1 covers 8 bases. Looked up from germline, CDR1 is SNHLY and CDR2 is FYNNEI. The V and J ends lost 1 base and 1 base, in that order; junction bases with no gene match: 8. The CDR3 has 17 amino acids. Drawing the rest from reference TRBV2 and TRBJ1-1, the complete variable domain is EPEVTQTPSHQVTQMGQEVILRCVPISNHLYFYWYRQILGQKVEFLVSFYNNEISEKSEIFDDQFSVERPDGSNFTLKIRSTKLEDSAMYFCASSEGSGGARNTEAFFGQGTRLTVV.

This clonotype has ten or more counts. The chain has TRBV5-1 and TRBJ1-1; D call uncertain. This CDR3 region has 14 residues. The V and J ends lost 1 base and 1 base respectively, with 8 bases between them. Germline V gene sequence: CDR1 SGHRS, CDR2 YFSETQ. This CDR3 reads CASSLSVQNTEAFF. DNA for the CDR3: TGCGCCAGCAGCTTGTCAGTTCAGAACACTGAAGCTTTCTTT.

Ten or more counts support this clonotype. The rearrangement uses TRBV5-1 and TRBJ2-7; 7 nucleotides line up with TRBD2. The CDR3 contains 15 residues. The V gene's germline CDR1 is SGHRS and CDR2 YFSETQ. Trimming removed 0 bases from V and 6 bases from J; junction bases left unmatched: 9. The CDR3 DNA follows: TGCGCCAGCAGCTTGGAGCGGGGCATTAGAGGCGAGCAGTACTTC. It specifies CASSLERGIRGEQYF.

This chain uses TRBV18 with TRBJ2-2; D might be TRBD1 or TRBD2, each matching 5 bases. The CDR3 extends over 17 amino acids. Trimming took 3 bases from V and 4 from J, leaving 18 bases between them. Germline V gene lookup returns CDR1 KGHSH and CDR2 LQKENI. CDR3 DNA sequence: TGTGCCAGCTCACCCGGGACCTCTCGGACCGGCACCGGGGAGCTGTTTTTT. As protein: CASSPGTSRTGTGELFF. The whole variable domain, remainder taken from reference TRBV18 and TRBJ2-2, is NAGVMQNPRHLVRRRGQEARLRCSPMKGHSHVYWYRQLPEEGLKFMVYLQKENIIDESGMPKERFSAEFPKEGPSILRIQQVVRGDSAAYFCASSPGTSRTGTGELFFGEGSRLTVL.

This clonotype was picked up many times. V and J are TRBV20-1 and TRBJ2-1, with D unresolved. Germline-derived CDR1 and CDR2 are DFQATT and SNEGSKA (reference sequence). This CDR3 is built from 12 residues. V was cut by 5 bases and J by 9 bases, with 14 bases left in between. The CDR3 DNA reads as TGCAGTGCTCCCGACATAGTGAGTGAGCAGTTCTTC. Protein product: CSAPDIVSEQFF.